The rows below give T cell receptor beta chains drawn from one sample of a study of regulatory T cells in long-lasting Graves disease. MiXCR, applied by TCRdb to the multiplex PCR reads, yields one record per CDR3 protein. The repertoire holds about 620,000 distinct CDR3 sequences, less than 20% seen once, with roughly 18% in the top ten. These data were also reused for a study on T cells in Graves' hyperthyroidism and ophthalmopathy.

This specimen consisted of peripheral blood mononuclear cells (PBMCs), obtained at new diagnosis, from a patient treated with antithyroid drugs. These receptors were taken from a woman aged 30 to 39 with Graves disease. CDR3s include the opening cysteine and the closing phenylalanine or tryptophan. The D gene is left open where the match is weak. The listing skips clone size in some rows; elsewhere it reads once, few, many or a size class.

j_call	v_call	d_call	clone_size	cdr3_nt	cdr3_aa
TRBJ1-4	TRBV28	-	many	TGTGCCAGCAACGGCGCGACGGCAACTAATGAAAAACTGTTTTTT	CASNGATATNEKLFF
TRBJ2-5	TRBV7-2	-	many	TGTGCCAGCAGTCTAGGACCGTCCCAAGAGACCCAGTACTTC	CASSLGPSQETQYF
TRBJ2-7	TRBV5-1	TRBD1	many	TGCGCCAGCAGCGGTGCGGGACAGGGGGCTCCCGAGCAGTACTTC	CASSGAGQGAPEQYF
TRBJ2-5	TRBV18	TRBD1	-	TGTGCCAGCTCACCGTCGGGACAGGGAATGGAGACCCAGTACTTC	CASSPSGQGMETQYF
TRBJ2-1	TRBV7-3	TRBD2	many	TGTGCCAGCAGCGCGGGGGGGCGGAATGAGCAGTTCTTC	CASSAGGRNEQFF
TRBJ2-1	TRBV28	-	many	TGTGCCAGCTCTTACAGGGTTGCGGGGATCGGCTACAATGAGCAGTTCTTC	CASSYRVAGIGYNEQFF
TRBJ2-6	TRBV28	-	-	TGTGCCAGCAGAACCCGACAGGTTGACTCTGGGGCCAACGTCCTGACTTTC	CASRTRQVDSGANVLTF
TRBJ2-1	TRBV28	TRBD2	few	TGTGCCAGCAGTTTGTCTAGCGGGATAAGTGAGCAGTTCTTC	CASSLSSGISEQFF
TRBJ2-7	TRBV18	TRBD1	few	TGTGCCAGCTCACTTACCGGGACAGGGGGAAGGTACGAGCAGTACTTC	CASSLTGTGGRYEQYF
TRBJ1-5	TRBV6-1	-	many	TGTGCCAGCAGTGCAGGGTCAGGTCAGCCCCAGCATTTT	CASSAGSGQPQHF
TRBJ1-1	TRBV6-1	-	-	TGTGCCAGCAGTGATCGGGGAAGGCGTGCTGAAGCTTTCTTT	CASSDRGRRAEAFF
TRBJ2-1	TRBV3-1	TRBD1	-	TGTGCCAGCAGCCAAAGACCCACAGGGGCCTCCTACAATGAGCAGTTCTTC	CASSQRPTGASYNEQFF
TRBJ2-5	TRBV27	TRBD2	many	TGTGCCAGCAGTTTAGGGGGTAGCGGGATCAAAGAGACCCAGTACTTC	CASSLGGSGIKETQYF
TRBJ2-1	TRBV10-3	-	once	TGTGCCACGGGGGCCCCGAACAGGGGGGGCTACAATGAGCAGTTCTTC	CATGAPNRGGYNEQFF
TRBJ1-1	TRBV2	-	many	TGTGCCAGCAGTGAATGGGGGCCGAACACTGAAGCTTTCTTT	CASSEWGPNTEAFF
TRBJ1-5	TRBV6-1	-	few	TGTGCCAGCAGCCCCCCCGTCGGGGGCAATCAGCCCCAGCATTTT	CASSPPVGGNQPQHF
TRBJ1-5	TRBV28	-	-	-	CASSLLAPLRYEQYFGPGQPQHF
TRBJ2-1	TRBV19	TRBD2	few	TGTGCCAGTAGTATGAGGCCTAGCGGGAGCTTGGGTGAGCAGTTCTTC	CASSMRPSGSLGEQFF
TRBJ2-5	TRBV6-5	-	few	TGTGCCAGCAGTTACGTGGGTGCACCTCAAGAGACCCAGTACTTC	CASSYVGAPQETQYF
TRBJ2-5	TRBV29-1	TRBD1	few	TGCAGCGGCCAACAGGGGAGAGAGACCCAGTACTTC	CSGQQGRETQYF
TRBJ1-3	TRBV28	-	many	TGTGCCAGCAGTAGAGATGCGAGCTCTGGAAACACCATATATTTT	CASSRDASSGNTIYF
TRBJ2-6	TRBV19	-	-	TGTGCCAGTAGTAAGGAGAGCGGATTCTTTGGGGCCAACGTCCTGACTTTC	CASSKESGFFGANVLTF
TRBJ2-1	TRBV7-3	-	few	TGTGCCAGCAGCTTAATGGCCCCCAATGAGCAGTTCTTC	CASSLMAPNEQFF
TRBJ2-7	TRBV19	-	few	TGTGCCAGTACCGGAGTGACGGGGGAGCAGTACTTC	CASTGVTGEQYF
TRBJ2-5	TRBV11-1	TRBD2	few	TGTGCCAGCAGCTTAGGAGCGGGAGGATTTTTAGAGACCCAGTACTTC	CASSLGAGGFLETQYF
TRBJ1-2	TRBV2	-	many	TGTGCCAGCAGCGGCTCGTCCAGCAGCAACTATGGCTACACCTTC	CASSGSSSSNYGYTF
TRBJ1-5	TRBV2	-	many	TGTGCCAGCAGCAATAGCAATCAGCCCCAGCATTTT	CASSNSNQPQHF
TRBJ2-3	TRBV11-2	TRBD2	-	TGTGCCAGCAGCTTAGGGCTAGCGGGAGTAGATACGCAGTATTTT	CASSLGLAGVDTQYF
TRBJ2-3	TRBV6-2/TRBV6-3	TRBD2	many	TGTGCCAGCAGAGCTAGCGGAGGCACAGATACGCAGTATTTT	CASRASGGTDTQYF
TRBJ1-2	TRBV28	-	few	TGTGCCAGCAGGAGGGGACGGGTTGACTATGGCTACACCTTC	CASRRGRVDYGYTF
TRBJ2-7	TRBV28	-	many	TGTGCCAGCAGCCTTCAGTACGAGCAGTACTTC	CASSLQYEQYF
TRBJ2-7	TRBV2	TRBD1	-	TGTGCCAGCAGTGGTGGGACAGGAATCTCCGAGCAGTACTTC	CASSGGTGISEQYF
TRBJ2-3	TRBV5-1	-	few	TGCGCCAGCAGCAAGGACAGTAGGGGAGATACGCAGTATTTT	CASSKDSRGDTQYF
TRBJ2-5	TRBV20-1	-	-	TGCAGTGCTAGTCGCGGGGTTCAAGAGACCCAGTACTTC	CSASRGVQETQYF
TRBJ1-2	TRBV5-1	TRBD1	-	TGCGCCAGCAGCTTGGAAGGACAGGGCTGGGGCTACACCTTC	CASSLEGQGWGYTF
TRBJ1-3	TRBV10-3	TRBD1	-	TGTGCCATCAGTCGGACAGGGAACAACACCATATATTTT	CAISRTGNNTIYF
TRBJ2-4	TRBV18	-	-	TGTGCCAGCTCACCACCCAATGACGTCGTCGCTCAGTACTTC	CASSPPNDVVAQYF
TRBJ2-7	TRBV28	TRBD1	many	TGCGCCAGCAGCCCGGGACAGATCTACGAGCAGTACTTC	CASSPGQIYEQYF
TRBJ2-3	TRBV12-3/TRBV12-4	TRBD1	many	TGTGCCAGCAGCTCCAGTCCCGGGACAGGGTGGACAGATACGCAGTATTTT	CASSSSPGTGWTDTQYF
TRBJ1-1	TRBV5-1	-	many	TGCGCCAGCAGCTTTCTTTCCGGGGGCGGCGCTGAAGCTTTCTTT	CASSFLSGGGAEAFF